The T cell receptor (beta chain) described here comes from a study of cytomegalovirus exposure and HLA in healthy donors. Comment on this clone: Its antigen is not known.

Measured with immunoSEQ multiplex PCR; TCRdb has only the in-frame clones, and not every one. The sample includes tens of thousands of clones, about 95% seen only once; the top ten take 3% to 3.5%. Study-level results: In vitro, a few CMV-associated chains proved specific for CMV antigens.

The length of the CDR3 is 17 residues. CDR1 LGHNA and CDR2 YSLEER come from the germline V gene. The V gene lost 7 bases and the J gene lost 7 bases, with 29 bases spanning the gap. The sequencing input was PBMCs. This sequence was found in a young man in good health and CMV-seronegative. The chain combines TRBV4-3 with TRBJ2-7; weak D call: TRBD2 (8 bases). CDR3 DNA: TGCGCCAGCACCAGGGGCCCGCGGGGGGCAGGGGGGCGTGAGCAGTACTTC. Translating it yields CASTRGPRGAGGREQYF.